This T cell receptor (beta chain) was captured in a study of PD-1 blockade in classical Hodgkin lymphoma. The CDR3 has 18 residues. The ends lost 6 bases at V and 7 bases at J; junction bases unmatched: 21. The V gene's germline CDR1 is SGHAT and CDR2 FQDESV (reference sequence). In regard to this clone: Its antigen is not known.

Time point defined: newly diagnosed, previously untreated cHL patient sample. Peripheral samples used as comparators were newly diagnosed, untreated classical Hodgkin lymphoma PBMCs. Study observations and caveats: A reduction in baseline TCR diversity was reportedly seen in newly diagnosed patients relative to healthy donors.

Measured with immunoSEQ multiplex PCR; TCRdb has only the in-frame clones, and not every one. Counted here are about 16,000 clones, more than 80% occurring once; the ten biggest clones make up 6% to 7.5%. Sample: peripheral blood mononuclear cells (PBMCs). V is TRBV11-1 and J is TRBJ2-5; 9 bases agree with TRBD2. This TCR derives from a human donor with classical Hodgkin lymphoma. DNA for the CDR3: TGTGCCAGCAGTAAATGGGGCGGGAGGGCCGATGGTACGTCGACCCAGTACTTC. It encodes CASSKWGGRADGTSTQYF.